A single sample gave rise to the 30 T cell receptor beta chains below, sequenced in a study of blood T cell repertoires in COVID-19. Assay: immunoSEQ multiplex PCR; the TCRdb copy retains only in-frame clones and omits some. The sample has tens of thousands of clones, 89% seen once. Sequencing used peripheral blood. The receptors were sampled from a human donor in a cohort sampled during active COVID-19.

V is TRBV19 and J is TRBJ2-7; possibly TRBD1 for D (5 bases). Germline V gene lookup returns CDR1 LNHDA and CDR2 SQIVND (reference sequence). The CDR3 is made up of 14 amino acids. V gave up 1 base and J gave up 5 bases, with 12 bases separating them. The CDR3 protein is CASSIGTNNDEQYF. The CDR3 DNA sequence: TGTGCCAGTAGTATAGGGACAAATAATGACGAGCAGTACTTC.

The chain links TRBV7-2 to TRBJ2-7, with D perhaps matching TRBD1 (6 bases). The CDR3 spans 14 residues. Between the trimmed V and J ends, which lost 5 bases and 3 bases, there was a span of 14 bases. From germline, CDR1 is SGHTA and CDR2 FQGNSA. CDR3 bases: TGTGCCAGCAGCCTTGGGCACAGGGTCTACGAGCAGTACTTC. Translating it yields CASSLGHRVYEQYF.

V gene TRBV9 combines with J gene TRBJ2-7; maybe TRBD2 (6 bases). The CDR3 contains 14 residues. Germline V gene lookup returns CDR1 SGDLS and CDR2 YYNGEE. V gave up 0 bases and J gave up 3 bases, with 10 bases separating them. This CDR3 reads CASSVEGGNYEQYF. CDR3 DNA: TGTGCCAGCAGCGTAGAAGGAGGGAACTACGAGCAGTACTTC. Together with reference TRBV9 and TRBJ2-7, the CDR3 gives the full variable domain: DSGVTQTPKHLITATGQRVTLRCSPRSGDLSVYWYQQSLDQGLQFLIQYYNGEERAKGNILERFSAQQFPDLHSELNLSSLELGDSALYFCASSVEGGNYEQYFGPGTRLTVT.

V and J are TRBV4-2 and TRBJ1-1; 8 positions agree with TRBD1. CDR3 length equals 16 residues. The ends lost 1 base at V and 3 bases at J; junction bases unmatched: 7. From germline, CDR1 is LGHNA and CDR2 YNFKEQ. CDR3 sequence (DNA): TGTGCCAGCAGCCAAGCTCAGGACAGGGCTGACACTGAAGCTTTCTTT. It codes for CASSQAQDRADTEAFF.

V and J are TRBV5-1 and TRBJ2-3; 10 bases agree with TRBD2. This CDR3 is built from 15 residues. The junction had 7 bases not matched to a gene; V was cut back by 4 bases and J by 5 bases. Germline V gene sequence: CDR1 SGHRS, CDR2 YFSETQ. CDR3 DNA sequence: TGCGCCAGCAGCCCGGGACTAGCGAAAGAAGATACGCAGTATTTT. Translation: CASSPGLAKEDTQYF.

This clone was seen only once. The J gene is TRBJ1-2, the V gene TRBV9; 8 nucleotides align to TRBD1. CDR1 is SGDLS and CDR2 is YYNGEE in the germline V gene. J was trimmed by 6 bases and V by 3 bases; bases with no gene match: 10. This CDR3 contains 15 residues. The CDR3 sequence is CASSGKTGVGNGYTF. The CDR3 region has the DNA TGTGCCAGCAGCGGAAAGACAGGGGTAGGGAATGGCTACACCTTC.

This clone was found a few times. This chain uses TRBV6-1 with TRBJ1-5; D not certain. Germline loops: CDR1 MNHNS, CDR2 SASEGT. The CDR3 covers 13 residues. The V gene lost 0 bases and the J gene lost 9 bases, with 9 bases spanning the gap. The CDR3 coding sequence is TGTGCCAGCAGTGAAGCCCCGCGGTGGCCCCAGCATTTT. The encoded protein is CASSEAPRWPQHF.

This clone was counted a few times. This sequence joins TRBV3-1 (or the pseudogene TRBV3-2) and TRBJ1-1; 9 bases are a match to TRBD1. Trimming cost V 1 base and J 6 bases; bases outside gene matches: 9. The CDR3 length is 16 residues. CDR1 is LGHDT, CDR2 YNNKEL, per germline (reference sequence). For the CDR3, the DNA is TGTGCCAGCAGCCAAGCCCTTGGGACAGGGAGGTCTGAAGCTTTCTTT. Protein product: CASSQALGTGRSEAFF.

The chain is built from TRBV6-4 and TRBJ1-2, with D possibly matching TRBD1 (6 bases). In germline, CDR1 is MRHNA, CDR2 SNTAGT. The CDR3 loop spans 14 amino acids. V was trimmed by 3 bases and J by 4 bases, leaving 12 bases between them. The CDR3 DNA reads TGTGCCAGCAGTGAGAGTATAGGGGGCTATGGCTACACCTTC. Its protein is CASSESIGGYGYTF.

The chain employs TRBV5-5 and TRBJ2-5; 8 bases map to TRBD1. J lost 5 bases, V lost 0 bases, and 6 bases had no gene match. The CDR3 is made up of 15 amino acids. Looked up from germline, CDR1 is SGHKS and CDR2 is YYEKEE (reference sequence). CDR3 DNA: TGTGCCAGCAGCTTGGCTGCAGGGGGCTATGAGACCCAGTACTTC. It translates to CASSLAAGGYETQYF.

In its sample, this clone was seen once. The chain couples TRBV5-4 to TRBJ1-2; TRBD1 is a possible D gene (5 bases). The CDR3 consists of 15 residues. The germline gives CDR1 SGHNT, CDR2 YYREEE (reference sequence). Trimming took 2 bases from V and 4 from J, leaving 15 bases between them. Here the CDR3 DNA reads TGTGCCAGCAGCTTTGGGGAACAGGTTACCTATGGCTACACCTTC. Amino acid sequence: CASSFGEQVTYGYTF.

The rearrangement links TRBV2 to TRBJ1-2; D gene uncertain. V was cut by 4 bases and J by 0 bases, with 15 bases left in between. Germline loops: CDR1 SNHLY, CDR2 FYNNEI. There are 16 residues in the CDR3. This chain's CDR3 is CASSGATLGANYGYTF. The CDR3 coding sequence is TGTGCCAGCAGTGGAGCAACCCTGGGAGCTAACTATGGCTACACCTTC.

This sequence joins TRBV7-2 and TRBJ1-4, with 8 positions matching TRBD1. With V trimmed by 1 base and J by 7 bases, 5 bases remained unmatched. Germline V gene sequence: CDR1 SGHTA, CDR2 FQGNSA. The CDR3 spans 15 residues. CDR3: CASSLGVRGLEKLFF. For the CDR3, the DNA is TGTGCCAGCAGCTTAGGAGTCAGGGGGCTTGAAAAACTGTTTTTT. Together with reference TRBV7-2 and TRBJ1-4, the CDR3 gives the full variable domain: GAGVSQSPSNKVTEKGKDVELRCDPISGHTALYWYRQSLGQGLEFLIYFQGNSAPDKSGLPSDRFSAERTGGSVSTLTIQRTQQEDSAVYLCASSLGVRGLEKLFFGSGTQLSVL.

The chain employs TRBV3-1 (or the pseudogene TRBV3-2) and TRBJ1-1; D not certain. Germline V gene lookup returns CDR1 LGHDT and CDR2 YNNKEL (reference sequence). V was shortened by 0 bases and J by 6 bases, with 14 bases between the two germline ends. The length of the CDR3 is 15 residues. The CDR3 sequence is CASSQDVSDYSEAFF. Here the CDR3 DNA reads TGTGCCAGCAGCCAAGATGTTTCTGACTATTCTGAAGCTTTCTTT.

This chain connects TRBV19 to TRBJ1-1; no reliable D call. Germline V gene data show CDR1 as LNHDA and CDR2 as SQIVND (reference sequence). This CDR3 comprises 14 residues. V was cut by 3 bases and J by 4 bases, with 12 bases left in between. This CDR3 reads CASSMGGAGTEAFF. The CDR3 DNA reads as TGTGCCAGTAGTATGGGAGGCGCGGGCACTGAAGCTTTCTTT.

This rearrangement joins TRBV24-1 to TRBJ1-2; weak D call: TRBD1 (5 bases). V dropped 6 bases and J dropped 4 bases, with 8 bases sitting between them. This CDR3 comprises 12 residues. The germline gives CDR1 KGHDR, CDR2 SFDVKD. The CDR3 protein is CATSRGGYGYTF. CDR3 sequence (DNA): TGTGCCACCAGTAGGGGCGGCTATGGCTACACCTTC.

This clone was counted only a few times. The gene calls are TRBV19 and TRBJ1-5; TRBD1 matches at 9 bases. The J segment lost 7 bases and the V segment lost 6 bases, leaving 7 bases of the junction unmatched. Germline-derived CDR1 and CDR2 are LNHDA and SQIVND (reference sequence). The CDR3 consists of 14 residues. The CDR3 protein is CASSSGQGWQPQHF. The CDR3 DNA follows: TGTGCCAGTAGCTCGGGACAGGGTTGGCAGCCCCAGCATTTT.

The chain combines TRBV28 with TRBJ1-1; D is unclear. V was trimmed by 5 bases and J by 0 bases, leaving 10 bases between them. Looked up from germline, CDR1 is MDHEN and CDR2 is SYDVKM. The CDR3 spans 14 residues. CDR3 in amino acids: CASSPQRVNTEAFF. The CDR3 DNA sequence: TGTGCCAGCAGTCCCCAACGGGTGAACACTGAAGCTTTCTTT.

The chain joins TRBV10-3 to TRBJ1-1; 8 positions agree with TRBD1. The germline V gene has CDR1 ENHRY and CDR2 SYGVKD. The CDR3 length is 14 residues. The trim removed 7 bases at V and 1 base at J, leaving 5 bases unmatched. CDR3 in DNA: TGTGCCATCACCCCGGGACAGGCGAACACTGAAGCTTTCTTT. Amino acids: CAITPGQANTEAFF.

The chain joins TRBV10-3 to TRBJ1-1; D is undetermined. This CDR3 is built from 11 residues. CDR1 is ENHRY, CDR2 SYGVKD, per germline. The V gene lost 0 bases and the J gene lost 11 bases, with 7 bases spanning the gap. The CDR3: CAISESVAAFF. The CDR3 coding sequence is TGTGCCATCAGTGAGTCGGTGGCCGCTTTCTTT.

This chain joins TRBV4-2 and TRBJ2-7; D unresolved. The CDR3 has 13 amino acids. Looked up from germline, CDR1 is LGHNA and CDR2 is YNFKEQ. Trimming took off 4 bases at V and 7 bases at J, with 14 bases between the two ends. This CDR3 reads CASSPRPFGEQYF. The CDR3 nucleotides read TGTGCCAGCAGCCCCAGACCGTTCGGGGAGCAGTACTTC.

The rearrangement links TRBV11-2 to TRBJ2-6; the D is unclear. This CDR3 spans 17 amino acids. Germline values: CDR1 SGHAT, CDR2 FQNNGV. The V end was cut by 2 bases, the J end by 0 bases, with 11 bases between. The CDR3 bases are TGTGCCAGCAGCTTATCTAGTTACGGCTCTGGGGCCAACGTCCTGACTTTC. Protein: CASSLSSYGSGANVLTF.

V is TRBV4-1 and J is TRBJ2-1; 9 nucleotides align to TRBD2. Germline values: CDR1 MGHRA, CDR2 YSYEKL. J gave up 6 bases and V 6 bases, and 9 bases lay outside the gene matches. The CDR3 sequence is 15 residues long. The DNA of the CDR3 is TGCGCCAGCAGTCGAAGCGGGGGGCCTGGCAATGAGCAGTTCTTC. It translates to CASSRSGGPGNEQFF.

The gene calls are TRBV7-9 and TRBJ2-6; no definite D call. The germline V and J ends were trimmed by 7 bases and 1 base, with 14 bases remaining between them. The CDR3 covers 16 residues. Germline CDR1 is SEHNR and CDR2 is FQNEAQ (reference sequence). CDR3 bases: TGTGCCAGCATTGGGCCCGTGGCGTCTGGGGCCAACGTCCTGACTTTC. It is translated as CASIGPVASGANVLTF.

The chain is built from TRBV5-1 and TRBJ1-2; possibly TRBD1 for D (5 bases). Trimming removed 4 bases at V and 1 base at J, with 11 bases between. Germline V CDR1 and CDR2: SGHRS, YFSETQ. This CDR3 is built from 14 residues. CDR3 sequence: CASSSREDNYGYTF. The CDR3 coding sequence is TGCGCCAGCAGCAGCAGGGAAGATAACTATGGCTACACCTTC.

V gene TRBV11-2 combines with J gene TRBJ2-7, with 7 bases lining up with TRBD1. The trim removed 5 bases at V and 1 base at J, leaving 14 bases unmatched. Germline V gene sequence: CDR1 SGHAT, CDR2 FQNNGV. The CDR3 consists of 17 residues. CDR3 loop: CASSPRDPTTGSYEQYF. CDR3 nucleotide sequence: TGTGCCAGCAGCCCGCGTGACCCCACGACAGGGTCCTACGAGCAGTACTTC.

V is TRBV5-1 and J is TRBJ2-5; maybe TRBD1 (6 bases). The V and J ends lost 3 bases and 1 base respectively, with 13 bases between them. The CDR3 length is 15 residues. CDR1 is SGHRS, CDR2 YFSETQ, per germline. The CDR3 bases are TGCGCCAGCAGCTCCAGGGGCGGCCTCCAAGAGACCCAGTACTTC. This codes for CASSSRGGLQETQYF.

This chain links TRBV4-2 with TRBJ2-7; TRBD2 is a possible D gene (5 bases). CDR3 size: 14 residues. V was shortened by 0 bases and J by 4 bases, with 10 bases between the two germline ends. Germline CDR1 LGHNA, CDR2 YNFKEQ. The CDR3 DNA reads as TGTGCCAGCAGCCAAGATCGATCGGGATACGAGCAGTACTTC. Translated, it gives CASSQDRSGYEQYF.

The chain combines TRBV3-1 (or the pseudogene TRBV3-2) with TRBJ2-3, with 9 bases identical to TRBD2. Trimming took 3 bases from V and 1 from J; bases not matched to a gene: 5. From germline, CDR1 is LGHDT and CDR2 YNNKEL (reference sequence). This CDR3 is 16 amino acids long. The CDR3 DNA reads as TGTGCCAGCAGCCAGGCCGTAGCGGGGGGCACAGATACGCAGTATTTT. It encodes CASSQAVAGGTDTQYF.

The V call is TRBV3-1 (or the pseudogene TRBV3-2), the J call TRBJ1-1, with D possibly matching TRBD1 (5 bases). Germline CDR1 LGHDT, CDR2 YNNKEL (reference sequence). CDR3 size: 14 residues. V was clipped by 0 bases and J by 10 bases, with 15 bases between them. The CDR3 loop reads CASSQESGGDVAFF. The CDR3 DNA is TGTGCCAGCAGCCAAGAGTCTGGAGGGGATGTAGCTTTCTTT.